The subject of this entry is one T cell receptor beta chain. Germline-derived CDR1 and CDR2 are SQVTM and ANQGSEA. V dropped 6 bases and J dropped 4; count of bases not matched to a gene: 5. The CDR3 runs 12 residues. The data were taken from a study of CD8 T cells in Susac syndrome. Random-hexamer reverse transcription was applied to about 0.5 to 1 ug RNA. Amplification of TCR beta CDR3 across 54 Vbeta and 13 Jbeta was performed with immunoSEQ multiplex PCR. TCRdb reprocessed the immunoSEQ multiplex PCR reads via MiXCR and lists one record per CDR3 protein. The sample records about 140,000 distinct CDR3 sequences, approximately 95% being singletons. Negative magnetic isolation gave CD8+ and CD4+ cells; FACS enriched CD8+ TEMRA.

The sequenced material came from CD4+ T cells from PBMCs. The V call is TRBV29-1, the J call TRBJ1-2; 7 bases align to TRBD1. The TCR originated in a human donor with multiple sclerosis. The DNA of the CDR3 is TGCAGCGTCCCCACAGGGGCCTATGGCTACACCTTC. Residues: CSVPTGAYGYTF.